This T cell receptor beta chain was sequenced in a study of CD8+CD57+ T cells in acquired aplastic anemia. Findings of the study overall: The same twenty-nine CD8+ CDR3 sequences occurred in patients and in controls.

Sequencing was done on patients that had shown CD8+CD57+ cell expansion by flow cytometry. Severe acquired aplastic anemia was the diagnosis recorded for all patients. V gave up 4 bases and J gave up 7 bases; unmatched junction bases: 14. Germline V lookup: CDR1 SGHTA, CDR2 FQGTGA. The CDR3 is 16 amino acids. Profiling that covered TCR beta VDJ and CDR3 relied on genomic DNA as its template. TCRdb reanalysed the reads using MiXCR and keeps one entry per CDR3 protein. The table records around 430,000 distinct CDR3 sequences, around 33% of them present only once. This clonotype was seen more than once but under ten times. Its antigen is not identified.

The sequence was obtained from a human donor with aplastic anemia. Specimen: sorted CD4+, CD8+, or CD8+CD57+ T cells (not recorded which) from PBMCs. The rearrangement joins TRBV7-3 to TRBJ1-1, with TRBD1 identical over 8 bases. The CDR3 reads CASSSRTGLVSNEAFF. CDR3 nucleotide sequence: TGTGCCAGCAGCTCGAGGACAGGGCTGGTTTCGAATGAAGCTTTCTTT.